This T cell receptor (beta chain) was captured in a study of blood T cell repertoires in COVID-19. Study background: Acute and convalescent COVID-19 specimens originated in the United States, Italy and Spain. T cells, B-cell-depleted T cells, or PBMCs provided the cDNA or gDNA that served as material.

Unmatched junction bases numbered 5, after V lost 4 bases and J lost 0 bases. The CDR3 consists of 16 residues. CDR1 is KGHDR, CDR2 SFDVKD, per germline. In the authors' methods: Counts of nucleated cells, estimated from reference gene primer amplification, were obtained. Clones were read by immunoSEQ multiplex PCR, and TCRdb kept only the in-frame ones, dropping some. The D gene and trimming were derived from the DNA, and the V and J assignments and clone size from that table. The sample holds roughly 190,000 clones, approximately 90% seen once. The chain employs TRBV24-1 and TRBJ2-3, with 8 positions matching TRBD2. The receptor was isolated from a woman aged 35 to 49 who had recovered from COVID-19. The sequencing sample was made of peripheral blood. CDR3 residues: CATSEPTSGSTDTQYF. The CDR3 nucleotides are TGTGCCACCAGTGAACCTACTAGCGGAAGCACAGATACGCAGTATTTT.